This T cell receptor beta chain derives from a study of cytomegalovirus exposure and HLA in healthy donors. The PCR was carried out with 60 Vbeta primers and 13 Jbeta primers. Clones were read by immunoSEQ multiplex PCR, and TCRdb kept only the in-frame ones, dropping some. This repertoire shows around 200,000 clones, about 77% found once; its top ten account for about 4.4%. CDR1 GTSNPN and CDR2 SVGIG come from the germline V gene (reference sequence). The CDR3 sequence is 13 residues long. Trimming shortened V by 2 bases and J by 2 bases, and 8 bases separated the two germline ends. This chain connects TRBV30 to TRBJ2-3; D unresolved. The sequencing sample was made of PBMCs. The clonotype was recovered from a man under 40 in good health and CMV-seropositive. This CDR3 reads CAWSLTVTDTQYF. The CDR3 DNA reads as TGTGCCTGGAGTCTAACAGTCACAGATACGCAGTATTTT.